This T cell receptor (beta chain) was captured by sequencing in a study of metastatic and nonmetastatic thyroid tumors. Whole-study context: Repertoire comparison spanned blood and tumor or nodule tissue of malignant and benign thyroid patients. General study points: Versus benign nodules, malignant thyroid tumors reportedly had significantly higher TCR beta diversity, in blood and tumor.

This clone was recorded a few times. What it binds is unknown. The CDR3 spans 15 residues. After removal of 2 bases from V and 4 bases from J, the junction contained 6 bases not matched to a gene. CDR1 is WNHNN and CDR2 is SYGVQD in the germline V gene (reference sequence). Treatment of any kind had been given to no patient before thyroid surgery. MiXCR re-clonotyped the PCR reads for TCRdb. The sample lists about 31,000 clones; about 20% were seen once. V gene TRBV10-1 combines with J gene TRBJ2-7; 9 bases fit TRBD1. Material: blood. The sequence derives from a female donor with papillary thyroid cancer or a benign thyroid nodule (not recorded which). Some clones in this sample may be carry-over from other donors' samples. The CDR3 bases are TGCGCCAGCAGTGAGCCCGGGACAGGGCGATACGAGCAGTACTTC. Translated, it gives CASSEPGTGRYEQYF.